The 27 T cell receptor beta chains reported below all come from one sample, sequenced in a study of beta chain features in type 1 diabetes. The whole isolated RNA underwent reverse transcription, so sequencing captured expressed TCRB transcripts. The repertoire was sequenced with immunoSEQ multiplex PCR; TCRdb's copy has only in-frame clones and lacks some. The sample shows about 9,400 clones, about four fifths of them seen only once. The specimen was Tregs from blood. The receptors were gathered from a woman under 30 in good health.

The V and J genes are TRBV6-1 and TRBJ2-3, with 12 bases aligning to TRBD2. The CDR3 sequence is 20 residues long. With 2 bases clipped from V and 0 bases from J, the junction kept 12 bases outside the gene matches. Germline V gives CDR1 MNHNS, CDR2 SASEGT. In DNA form, the CDR3 reads TGTGCCAGCAGTGAAATGAGGGTGAAAGGACTAGCGGGGAGCACAGATACGCAGTATTTT. This translates into CASSEMRVKGLAGSTDTQYF.

This chain joins TRBV28 and TRBJ2-5, with 9 bases fitting TRBD1. The last part of the DNA fits TRBJ2-7 better; the J call may be wrong. The CDR3 length is 15 residues. The germline CDR1 and CDR2 sequences are MDHEN and SYDVKM. As DNA, the CDR3 is TGTGCCAGCAGTGCAGGGGACAGGGTTGCCTACGAGCAGTACTTC. Translated, it gives CASSAGDRVAYEQYF.

This clone was seen more than once but under ten times. The genes are TRBV5-1 and TRBJ1-1; TRBD1 is a possible D gene (6 bases). V was trimmed by 1 base and J by 4 bases, leaving 8 bases between them. Looked up from germline, CDR1 is SGHRS and CDR2 is YFSETQ. The CDR3 totals 13 residues. The CDR3 sequence is CASSLTGLTEAFF. The DNA for the CDR3 is TGCGCCAGCAGCTTGACAGGGCTCACTGAAGCTTTCTTT.

The chain is built from TRBV7-9 and TRBJ2-7; weak D call: TRBD2 (6 bases). The CDR3 has 14 residues. Germline V gene sequence: CDR1 SEHNR, CDR2 FQNEAQ (reference sequence). Trimming took off 6 bases at V and 7 bases at J, with 19 bases between the two ends. The DNA of the CDR3 is TGTGCCAGCAGTCCTTTGGGGCCCCTAGCGGAGCAGTACTTC. It codes for CASSPLGPLAEQYF. The full variable domain, rest sourced from reference TRBV7-9 and TRBJ2-7, is DTGVSQNPRHKITKRGQNVTFRCDPISEHNRLYWYRQTLGQGPEFLTYFQNEAQLEKSRLLSDRFSAERPKGSFSTLEIQRTEQGDSAMYLCASSPLGPLAEQYFGPGTRLTVT.

The rearrangement links TRBV27 to TRBJ2-3; D not resolved. Germline V gives CDR1 MNHEY, CDR2 SMNVEV (reference sequence). V was clipped by 5 bases and J by 2 bases, with 5 bases between them. The CDR3 is 12 residues long. The CDR3 sequence: CASSLPTDTQYF. CDR3 nucleotide sequence: TGTGCCAGCAGTCTCCCCACAGATACGCAGTATTTT.

The gene calls are TRBV5-1 and TRBJ2-7; possibly TRBD1 for D (5 bases). The CDR3 has 14 amino acids. CDR1 and CDR2 (germline): SGHRS, YFSETQ. With 3 bases removed from V and 2 bases from J, the gap between germline ends came to 12 bases. CDR3 DNA: TGCGCCAGCAGCTGGCAGGGTATGGCCTACGAGCAGTACTTC. Translating gives CASSWQGMAYEQYF.

The rearrangement links TRBV29-1 to TRBJ1-5; D is unclear. CDR3 length equals 13 residues. Germline V gene data show CDR1 as SQVTM and CDR2 as ANQGSEA. The V end was cut by 3 bases, the J end by 4 bases, with 10 bases between. The CDR3 nucleotides read TGCAGCGTTGAGTCAGGTAGAAATCAGCCCCAGCATTTT. Residues: CSVESGRNQPQHF.

V usage is TRBV11-1 and J usage is TRBJ2-7, with 7 bases lining up with TRBD1. The CDR3 runs to 14 residues. The V gene's germline CDR1 is SGHAT and CDR2 FQDESV (reference sequence). V trimming: 5 bases; J trimming: 0 bases; junction bases outside the gene matches: 4. DNA for the CDR3: TGTGCCAGCAGCCTGGACAGGAGCTCCTACGAGCAGTACTTC. It encodes CASSLDRSSYEQYF.

The chain recombines TRBV7-9 with TRBJ1-1; possibly TRBD1 for D (5 bases). CDR3 length equals 15 residues. V lost 6 bases and J lost 4, with 18 bases in between. CDR1 and CDR2 (germline): SEHNR, FQNEAQ (reference sequence). CDR3 in amino acids: CASRPMGVGGTEAFF. The CDR3 region has the DNA TGTGCCAGCAGACCGATGGGGGTGGGGGGCACTGAAGCTTTCTTT. The complete variable domain, with remaining parts taken from reference TRBV7-9 and TRBJ1-1, reads DTGVSQNPRHKITKRGQNVTFRCDPISEHNRLYWYRQTLGQGPEFLTYFQNEAQLEKSRLLSDRFSAERPKGSFSTLEIQRTEQGDSAMYLCASRPMGVGGTEAFFGQGTRLTVV.

This clone was picked up a small number of times. This chain links TRBV30 with TRBJ2-7; D is undetermined. The germline V and J ends were trimmed by 0 bases and 7 bases, with 10 bases remaining between them. CDR1 GTSNPN and CDR2 SVGIG come from the germline V gene (reference sequence). This CDR3 region has 12 residues. The CDR3 protein is CAWSVSGGEQYF. The CDR3 coding sequence is TGTGCCTGGAGTGTTTCCGGCGGAGAGCAGTACTTC. Using reference TRBV30 and TRBJ2-7 for the parts outside the CDR3, the full variable domain is SQTIHQWPATLVQPVGSPLSLECTVEGTSNPNLYWYRQAAGRGLQLLFYSVGIGQISSEVPQNLSASRPQDRQFILSSKKLLLSDSGFYLCAWSVSGGEQYFGPGTRLTVT.

The chain is built from TRBV10-2 and TRBJ2-7, with 8 bases lining up with TRBD2. The J segment lost 5 bases and the V segment lost 8 bases, leaving 17 bases of the junction unmatched. There are 16 residues in the CDR3. Germline V gives CDR1 WSHSY, CDR2 SAAADI. CDR3 region: CASSRREVERSHEQYF. The CDR3 DNA follows: TGCGCCAGCTCGCGGCGGGAGGTAGAGCGGTCTCACGAGCAGTACTTC.

The CDR3 DNA reads as TGTGCCAGCAACCGGGAGGCCGGATTCACAGATACGCAGTATTTT. As protein: CASNREAGFTDTQYF. The V call is TRBV4-2, the J call TRBJ2-3; TRBD2 matches 7 bases. The germline V gene has CDR1 LGHNA and CDR2 YNFKEQ. The CDR3 runs to 15 residues. J gave up 2 bases and V 7 bases, and 9 bases lay outside the gene matches.

This clone has only a few counts. The chain is built from TRBV19 and TRBJ2-6, with 7 bases that match TRBD1. CDR1 and CDR2 (germline): LNHDA, SQIVND (reference sequence). V gave up 5 bases and J gave up 2 bases; unmatched junction bases: 3. There are 15 residues in the CDR3. CDR3 in amino acids: CASSLTGAGANVLTF. The DNA for the CDR3 is TGTGCCAGTAGTCTAACAGGGGCTGGGGCCAACGTCCTGACTTTC. Supplemented by reference TRBV19 and TRBJ2-6, the full variable domain reads DGGITQSPKYLFRKEGQNVTLSCEQNLNHDAMYWYRQDPGQGLRLIYYSQIVNDFQKGDIAEGYSVSREKKESFPLTVTSAQKNPTAFYLCASSLTGAGANVLTFGAGSRLTVL.

The chain is built from TRBV7-9 and TRBJ1-2, with unresolved D. There are 13 residues in the CDR3. The ends were cut back, 2 bases at V and 3 bases at J, with 7 bases in the middle. CDR1 and CDR2 (germline): SEHNR, FQNEAQ (reference sequence). CDR3 residues: CASSLRGDYGYTF. The CDR3 DNA reads as TGTGCCAGCAGCTTACGGGGAGACTATGGCTACACCTTC. Variable domain in full (rest from reference TRBV7-9 and TRBJ1-2): DTGVSQNPRHKITKRGQNVTFRCDPISEHNRLYWYRQTLGQGPEFLTYFQNEAQLEKSRLLSDRFSAERPKGSFSTLEIQRTEQGDSAMYLCASSLRGDYGYTFGSGTRLTVV.

CDR3 amino acids: CASSFTASASYEQYF. The CDR3 DNA reads as TGCGCCAGCAGCTTTACGGCTAGCGCGAGCTACGAGCAGTACTTC. V and J are TRBV5-1 and TRBJ2-7; TRBD2 might be the D (6 bases). Trimming shortened V by 2 bases and J by 3 bases, and 15 bases separated the two germline ends. Per the germline V gene, CDR1 is SGHRS and CDR2 is YFSETQ. The length of the CDR3 is 15 residues.

The rearrangement uses TRBV18 and TRBJ2-5, with D possibly TRBD1 on 5 matching bases. The CDR3 has 14 amino acids. Germline CDR1 and CDR2: KGHSH and LQKENI. Trimming shortened V by 3 bases and J by 1 base, and 9 bases separated the two germline ends. CDR3 bases: TGTGCCAGCTCACCCCGACAGATCCAAGAGACCCAGTACTTC. It is translated as CASSPRQIQETQYF.

This sequence joins TRBV29-1 and TRBJ2-1, with 7 bases matching TRBD1. This CDR3 comprises 15 residues. With 6 bases clipped from V and 2 bases from J, the junction kept 10 bases outside the gene matches. The germline V gene has CDR1 SQVTM and CDR2 ANQGSEA. CDR3 sequence: CSVVRRRGPYNEQFF. CDR3 sequence (DNA): TGCAGCGTAGTCAGACGAAGGGGGCCCTACAATGAGCAGTTCTTC.

This chain joins TRBV7-9 and TRBJ2-7, with a tentative D call TRBD1 (5 bases). The germline V gene encodes CDR1 SEHNR and CDR2 FQNEAQ (reference sequence). The CDR3 runs 16 residues. The V end lost 5 bases, the J end lost 3 bases, and 20 bases lay between the germline ends. CDR3 loop: CASSRVLGPLDYEQYF. CDR3 nucleotide sequence: TGTGCCAGCAGCCGGGTGCTGGGGCCGCTCGACTACGAGCAGTACTTC. The full variable domain, completed using reference TRBV7-9 and TRBJ2-7, is DTGVSQNPRHKITKRGQNVTFRCDPISEHNRLYWYRQTLGQGPEFLTYFQNEAQLEKSRLLSDRFSAERPKGSFSTLEIQRTEQGDSAMYLCASSRVLGPLDYEQYFGPGTRLTVT.

The chain has TRBV10-2 and TRBJ2-1; TRBD2 matches 8 bases. Trimming took 6 bases from V and 8 from J; bases not matched to a gene: 12. Germline V CDR1 and CDR2: WSHSY, SAAADI. This CDR3 contains 15 residues. The CDR3 here is CASRVSGMIGDEQFF. The CDR3 DNA is TGCGCCAGCAGGGTTAGCGGGATGATCGGTGATGAGCAGTTCTTC.

The rearrangement uses TRBV11-3 and TRBJ1-2, with no clear D. CDR3 size: 14 residues. V was clipped by 3 bases and J by 0 bases, with 8 bases between them. CDR1 and CDR2 (germline): SGHNT, YENEEA. The CDR3 nucleotides are TGTGCCAGCAGCTTGGCAGTGACTAACTATGGCTACACCTTC. Encoded protein: CASSLAVTNYGYTF.

This chain uses TRBV7-2 with TRBJ2-2; TRBD2 agrees at 9 bases. With V trimmed by 1 base and J by 11 bases, 5 bases remained unmatched. The germline gives CDR1 SGHTA, CDR2 FQGNSA. There are 14 residues in the CDR3. The CDR3 sequence: CASSLVPGLAELFF. The CDR3 nucleotides read TGTGCCAGCAGCTTAGTCCCGGGACTAGCAGAGCTGTTTTTT.

The J gene is TRBJ2-1, the V gene TRBV5-1, with 7 nucleotides matching TRBD2. The germline V gene encodes CDR1 SGHRS and CDR2 YFSETQ. The V gene end was trimmed by 0 bases and the J gene end by 5 bases; junction bases not matched to a gene: 8. This CDR3 contains 16 residues. The DNA for the CDR3 is TGCGCCAGCAGCTTGGTCGTTAGCGGGCCCAACAATGAGCAGTTCTTC. Its translation is CASSLVVSGPNNEQFF.

The rearrangement uses TRBV9 and TRBJ1-6; a weak D match, TRBD1 (5 bases). V dropped 2 bases and J dropped 10 bases, with 19 bases sitting between them. The CDR3 sequence is 16 residues long. Germline-derived CDR1 and CDR2 are SGDLS and YYNGEE. Here the CDR3 DNA reads TGTGCCAGCAGCGTCGGACAAGCACCCATAGGGTCACCCCTCCACTTT. The encoded protein is CASSVGQAPIGSPLHF.

The gene calls are TRBV7-9 and TRBJ1-6; 8 bases fit TRBD1. V shed 1 base, J shed 8 bases, and the junction held 7 bases outside the gene matches. The CDR3 consists of 16 residues. Germline V CDR1 and CDR2: SEHNR, FQNEAQ (reference sequence). CDR3 protein: CASSLVRTGTDSPLHF. CDR3 in DNA: TGTGCCAGCAGCTTAGTGAGGACAGGGACAGATTCACCCCTCCACTTT.

This rearrangement joins TRBV2 to TRBJ1-1, with 10 bases identical to TRBD1. V lost 5 bases, J lost 5 bases, and 5 bases stayed unmatched. The CDR3 is 14 residues long. Germline CDR1 and CDR2: SNHLY and FYNNEI. DNA of the CDR3: TGTGCCAGCAGTCGGGACAGGGGAGGAACTGAAGCTTTCTTT. Protein sequence: CASSRDRGGTEAFF.

The CDR3 sequence is CASSQRTGMGFTQYF. The CDR3 DNA reads TGTGCCAGCAGCCAAAGGACAGGGATGGGTTTTACGCAGTATTTT. The V call is TRBV7-9, the J call TRBJ2-3; 8 positions match TRBD1. V shed 5 bases and J 8 bases; nucleotides not matched to a gene: 12. The CDR3 has 15 residues. Germline CDR1 is SEHNR and CDR2 is FQNEAQ (reference sequence).

The rearrangement uses TRBV7-2 and TRBJ2-5; the match to TRBD1 covers 8 bases. The J call may be in error: the DNA end matches TRBJ2-7 better. CDR1 and CDR2 (germline): SGHTA, FQGNSA. The CDR3 is 14 amino acids. CDR3 sequence: CASSLDRDGYEQYF. The CDR3 coding sequence is TGTGCCAGCAGCTTGGACAGGGACGGATACGAGCAGTACTTC.